This record covers a single T cell receptor beta chain. Trimming removed 2 bases from V and 6 bases from J, with 11 bases in between. CDR3 length equals 14 residues. From germline, CDR1 is MDHEN and CDR2 SYDVKM. Assay: immunoSEQ multiplex PCR; the TCRdb copy retains only in-frame clones and omits some. The sample contains 300,000 to 350,000 clones, about 90% of which appear only once. This sample was taken from a study of blood T cell repertoires in COVID-19. Background on the study: Samples of COVID-19 (acute and convalescent) were obtained from the United States, Italy and Spain. T cells, B-cell-depleted T cells, or PBMCs provided the cDNA or gDNA that served as material.

Source material: PBMCs or T cells enriched from blood (not recorded which). The rearrangement uses TRBV28 and TRBJ1-5; D is ambiguous. This TCR derives from a woman in her late teens or twenties with acute COVID-19. In DNA form, the CDR3 reads TGTGCCAGCAGTTTAATTAGCAGTGCTCAGCCCCAGCATTTT. Protein: CASSLISSAQPQHF.